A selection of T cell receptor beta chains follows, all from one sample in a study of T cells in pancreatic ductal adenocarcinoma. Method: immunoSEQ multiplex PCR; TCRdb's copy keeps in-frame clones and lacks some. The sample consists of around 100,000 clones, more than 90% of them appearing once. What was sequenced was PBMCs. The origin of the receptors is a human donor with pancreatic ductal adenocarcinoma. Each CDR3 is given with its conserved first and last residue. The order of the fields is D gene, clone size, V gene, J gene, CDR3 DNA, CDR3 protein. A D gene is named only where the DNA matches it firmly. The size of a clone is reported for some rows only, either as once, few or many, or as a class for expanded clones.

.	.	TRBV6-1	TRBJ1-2	TGTGCCAGCAGTGCCCGCGGGGGGGAGAATGGCTACACCTTC	CASSARGGENGYTF
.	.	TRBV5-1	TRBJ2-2	TGCGCCAGCAGCTTGAGAGCGGACACCGGGGAGCTGTTTTTT	CASSLRADTGELFF
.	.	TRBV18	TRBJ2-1	TGTGCCAGCTCACCGGGGCTCACGGGCAATGAGCAGTTCTTC	CASSPGLTGNEQFF
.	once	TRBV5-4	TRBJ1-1	TGTGCCAGCAGCTTGGGAGGAGTCAACACTGAAGCTTTCTTT	CASSLGGVNTEAFF
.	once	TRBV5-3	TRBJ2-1	TGTGCCAGAAGCTTTACCGGGACACAGTACAATGAGCAGTTCTTC	CARSFTGTQYNEQFF
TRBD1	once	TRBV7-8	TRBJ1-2	TGTGCCAGCAGCCCCGGACAGGTGGGCGGCTACACCTTC	CASSPGQVGGYTF
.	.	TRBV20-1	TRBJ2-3	TGCAGTGCCCATAGCACAGATACGCAGTATTTT	CSAHSTDTQYF
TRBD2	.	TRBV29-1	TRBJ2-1	TGCAGCGCCGAGCTAGCGGGGTCCTACAATGAGCAGTTCTTC	CSAELAGSYNEQFF
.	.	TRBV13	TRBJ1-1	TGTGCCAGCACCCACCGAACCCGCAGACTCCTCTTGAACACTGAAGCTTTCTTT	CASTHRTRRLLLNTEAFF
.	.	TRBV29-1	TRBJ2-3	TGCAGCGTTCAAACAGGGTATGGCACAGATACGCAGTATTTT	CSVQTGYGTDTQYF
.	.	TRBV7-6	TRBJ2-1	TGTGCCAGCAGCTCGGACACTTACAATGAGCAGTTCTTC	CASSSDTYNEQFF
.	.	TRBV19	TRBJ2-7	TGTGCCAGTATGGGGGGAGGCTACGAGCAGTACTTC	CASMGGGYEQYF
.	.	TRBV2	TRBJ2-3	TGTGCCAGCAGATACAGGGAAGATACGCAGTATTTT	CASRYREDTQYF
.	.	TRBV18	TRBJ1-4	TGTGCCAGCTCACCTACAGCAACTAATGAAAAACTGTTTTTT	CASSPTATNEKLFF
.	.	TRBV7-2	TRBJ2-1	TGTGCCAGCAGCTTAGGCGGAACTTACTACAATGAGCAGTTCTTC	CASSLGGTYYNEQFF
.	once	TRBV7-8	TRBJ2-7	TGTGCCAGCATCCCCAGGGAGCAGTACTTC	CASIPREQYF
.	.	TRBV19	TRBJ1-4	TGTGCCAGTAGAAGACAGTCTAATGAAAAACTGTTTTTT	CASRRQSNEKLFF
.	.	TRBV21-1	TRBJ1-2	TGTGCCAGCACCTACTTCTATGGCTACACCTTC	CASTYFYGYTF
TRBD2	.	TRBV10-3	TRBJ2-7	TGTGCCATCAGTGGGATCTCTAGCGGGAGGGGCTACGAGCAGTACTTC	CAISGISSGRGYEQYF
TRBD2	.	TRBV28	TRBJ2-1	TGTGCCAGCAGTTCCCCGACTAGCGAACACAATGAGCAGTTCTTC	CASSSPTSEHNEQFF
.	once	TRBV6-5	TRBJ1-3	TGTGCCAGCAGGGGGGCCTGGAGCTCTGGAAACACCATATATTTT	CASRGAWSSGNTIYF
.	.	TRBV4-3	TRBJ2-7	TGCGCCAGCAGCCGGGGGGGCAACAGCGAGCAGTACTTC	CASSRGGNSEQYF
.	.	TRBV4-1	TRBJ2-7	TGCGCTGCACCCTCAAACTGTGGCGGGCTCTACGAGCAGTACTTC	CAAPSNCGGLYEQYF
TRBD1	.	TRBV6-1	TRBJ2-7	TGTGCCAGCAACCTGGGACAGGGGTACGAGCAGTACTTC	CASNLGQGYEQYF
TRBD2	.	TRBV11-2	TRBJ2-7	TGTGCCAGCAGCTCGTCCGGGACTAACTACGAGCAGTACTTC	CASSSSGTNYEQYF
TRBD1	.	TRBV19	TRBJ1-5	TGTGCCAGTACCAAGACAGGGAACTATCAGCCCCAGCATTTT	CASTKTGNYQPQHF
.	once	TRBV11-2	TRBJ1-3	TGTGCCAGCAGCTTGTCCCAGGGTGGAAACACCATATATTTT	CASSLSQGGNTIYF
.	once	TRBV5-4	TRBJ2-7	TGTGCCAGCAGCTTGGGAGATCTCTACGAGCAGTACTTC	CASSLGDLYEQYF
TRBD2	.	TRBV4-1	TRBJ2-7	TGCGCCAGCAGCAAAACGGGGGGGTTAGCCTACGAGCAGTACTTC	CASSKTGGLAYEQYF
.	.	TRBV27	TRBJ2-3	TGTGCCAGCAGTCCCCCTGCAGATACGCAGTATTTT	CASSPPADTQYF
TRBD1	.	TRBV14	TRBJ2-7	TGTGCCAGCAGATCGGGACAGGGAGACGAGCAGTACTTC	CASRSGQGDEQYF
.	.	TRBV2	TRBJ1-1	TGTGCCAGAAGGGGACACCCGACCGCGGAAGCTTTCTTT	CARRGHPTAEAFF
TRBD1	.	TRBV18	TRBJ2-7	TGTGCCAGCTCACCTGGACAGGGGGTGGCCTACGAGCAGTACTTC	CASSPGQGVAYEQYF
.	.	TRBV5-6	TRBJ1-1	TGTGCCAGCAGTGAGGGTAGAAACACTGAAGCTTTCTTT	CASSEGRNTEAFF
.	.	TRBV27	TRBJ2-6	TGTGCCAGCCGGGGGACCTCTGGGGCCAACGTCCTGACTTTC	CASRGTSGANVLTF
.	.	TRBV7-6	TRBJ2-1	TGTGCCAGCAGCTTAGTTAGCAATGAGCAGTTCTTC	CASSLVSNEQFF
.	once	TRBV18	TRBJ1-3	TGTGCCAGCTTCCAGGGCTCTGGAAACACCATATATTTT	CASFQGSGNTIYF
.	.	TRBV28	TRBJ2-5	TGTGCCAGCACAACTCGCCCCCGGGAGACCCAGTACTTC	CASTTRPRETQYF
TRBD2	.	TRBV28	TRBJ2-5	TGTGCCAGCAGAACGGGGGGGGGAGAGACCCAGTACTTC	CASRTGGGETQYF
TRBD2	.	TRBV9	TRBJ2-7	TGTGCCAGCAGCGCCTCGGGAGGGTACGAGCAGTACTTC	CASSASGGYEQYF
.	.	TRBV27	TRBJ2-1	TGTGCCAGCAGTTACGCGGTCGGCTCCTACAATGAGCAGTTCTTC	CASSYAVGSYNEQFF
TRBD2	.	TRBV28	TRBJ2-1	TGTGCCAGCAGTTTACCGGGAGGCGATGAGCAGTTCTTC	CASSLPGGDEQFF
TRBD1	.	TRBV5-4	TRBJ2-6	TGTGCCAGCGGGGCGACAGGGGCAGGGGCCAACGTCCTGACTTTC	CASGATGAGANVLTF
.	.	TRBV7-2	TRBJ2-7	TGTGCCAGCAGCTTAGGTGGTGCGGGGAGATACGAGCAGTACTTC	CASSLGGAGRYEQYF